This record concerns one TCR beta chain sequence. These data are taken from a study of glioma-infiltrating T cells after dendritic cell vaccination. Input was approximately 2 ug genomic DNA, or all available if less. Amplification used 60 V beta primers and 13 J beta primers. Libraries were prepared by immunoSEQ multiplex PCR; TCRdb keeps only in-frame clonotypes and omits some of them. The sample lists more than 95,000 clones, almost 90% occurring once. Regarding time point: after dendritic cell vaccination, including at tumor progression/relapse. Isocitrate dehydrogenase mutation was absent in all glioblastoma patients. The V and J ends lost 5 bases and 3 bases, in that order; junction bases with no gene match: 15. CDR1 and CDR2 from the germline V gene are SGHVS and FQNEAQ. The CDR3 is 17 amino acids.

V gene TRBV7-8 combines with J gene TRBJ1-1; 7 bases map to TRBD1. The clonotype was recovered from a human donor with glioblastoma. The source was blood, collected after dendritic cell vaccination. CDR3 residues: CASSPSRPTGWDTEAFF. CDR3 coding DNA: TGTGCCAGCAGCCCCAGCCGTCCGACAGGGTGGGACACTGAAGCTTTCTTT.